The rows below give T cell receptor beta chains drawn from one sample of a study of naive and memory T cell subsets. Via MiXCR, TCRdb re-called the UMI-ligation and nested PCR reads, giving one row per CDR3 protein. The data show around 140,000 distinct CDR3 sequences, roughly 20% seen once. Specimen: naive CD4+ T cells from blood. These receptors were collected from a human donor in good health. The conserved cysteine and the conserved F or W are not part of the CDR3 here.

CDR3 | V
ASTAGANVLT | TRBV19
ASSVDGVVREQY | TRBV9
ASRNRAISNQPQH | TRBV6-2/TRBV6-3
SVEVGADTQY | TRBV29-1
ASTRRISGANVLT | TRBV28
ASNTGTPVDEQY | TRBV10-1
ASSPLATLRGYT | TRBV3-1
ASSYDKGRTEAF | TRBV6-2/TRBV6-3
ASRPDRRDQPQH | TRBV6-2/TRBV6-3
ASSLNFGELF | TRBV12-3/TRBV12-4
ASSRLAGDEQF | TRBV2
SAGTTGQLNTEAF | TRBV29-1
ASRGTGGRNIQY | TRBV12-3/TRBV12-4
SVGGLLAGAGGEQF | TRBV29-1
ASSPGLGIRTSSYNEQF | TRBV7-9
ASSLEGGVQETQY | TRBV5-5
ASREGVWAYNEQF | TRBV2
ASSFQPSRSYEQY | TRBV11-2
SVQTSGSTDTQY | TRBV29-1
ASSYASRTDEQF | TRBV19
ASSTRGGSGANVLT | TRBV28
ASSFRTGMTGELF | TRBV6-6
ATRTGRGTDTQY | TRBV24-1
ASSGHRSYEQY | TRBV6-6
ASSKEASGTYEQY | TRBV7-2
ASTPGQLNTEAF | TRBV9
ASTNDRSSYNEQF | TRBV6-6
ASKGRINEKLF | TRBV6-5
ASSPETDTQY | TRBV25-1
ASSLSWGGETQY | TRBV12-3/TRBV12-4